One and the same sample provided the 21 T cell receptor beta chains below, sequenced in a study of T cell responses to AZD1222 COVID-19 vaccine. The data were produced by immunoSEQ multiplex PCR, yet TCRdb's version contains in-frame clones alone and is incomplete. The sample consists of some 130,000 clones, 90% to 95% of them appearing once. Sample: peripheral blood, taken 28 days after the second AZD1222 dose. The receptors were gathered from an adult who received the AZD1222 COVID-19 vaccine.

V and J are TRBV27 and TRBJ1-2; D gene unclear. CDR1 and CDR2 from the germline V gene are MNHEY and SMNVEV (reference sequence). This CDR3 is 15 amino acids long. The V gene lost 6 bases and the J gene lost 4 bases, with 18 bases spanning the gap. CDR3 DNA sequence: TGTGCCAGCAGCCAAACGGGGAGTATGACCTATGGCTACACCTTC. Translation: CASSQTGSMTYGYTF.

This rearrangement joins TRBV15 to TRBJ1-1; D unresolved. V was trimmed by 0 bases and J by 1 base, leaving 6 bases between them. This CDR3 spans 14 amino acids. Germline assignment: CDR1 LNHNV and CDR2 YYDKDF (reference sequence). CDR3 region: CATSRDWRNTEAFF. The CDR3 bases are TGTGCCACCAGCAGAGATTGGAGGAACACTGAAGCTTTCTTT.

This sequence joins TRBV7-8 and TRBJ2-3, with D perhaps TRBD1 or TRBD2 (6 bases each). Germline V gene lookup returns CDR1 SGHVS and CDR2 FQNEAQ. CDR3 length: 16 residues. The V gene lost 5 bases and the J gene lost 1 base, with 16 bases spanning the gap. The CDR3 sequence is CASSPPSGGGTDTQYF. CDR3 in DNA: TGTGCCAGCAGCCCCCCGTCCGGGGGCGGCACAGATACGCAGTATTTT. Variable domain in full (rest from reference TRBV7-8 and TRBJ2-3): GAGVSQSPRYKVAKRGQDVALRCDPISGHVSLFWYQQALGQGPEFLTYFQNEAQLDKSGLPSDRFFAERPEGSVSTLKIQRTQQEDSAVYLCASSPPSGGGTDTQYFGPGTRLTVL.

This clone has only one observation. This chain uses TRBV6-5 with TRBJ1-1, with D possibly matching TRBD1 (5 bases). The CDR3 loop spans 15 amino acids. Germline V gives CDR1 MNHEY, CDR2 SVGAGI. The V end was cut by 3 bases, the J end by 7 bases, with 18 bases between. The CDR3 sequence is CASSYGGNSLNEAFF. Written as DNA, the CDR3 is TGTGCCAGCAGTTATGGGGGGAACTCGTTAAATGAAGCTTTCTTT.

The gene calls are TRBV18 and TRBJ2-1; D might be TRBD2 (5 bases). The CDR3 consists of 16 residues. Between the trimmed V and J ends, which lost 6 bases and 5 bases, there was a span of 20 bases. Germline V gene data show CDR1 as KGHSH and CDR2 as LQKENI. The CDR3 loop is CASSPALVAGDNEQFF. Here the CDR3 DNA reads TGTGCCAGCTCCCCTGCCCTTGTGGCGGGCGACAATGAGCAGTTCTTC.

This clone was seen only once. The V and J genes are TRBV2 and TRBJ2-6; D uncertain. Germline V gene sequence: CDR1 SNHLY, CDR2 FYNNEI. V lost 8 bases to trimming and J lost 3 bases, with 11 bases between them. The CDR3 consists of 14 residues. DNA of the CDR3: TGTGCCAGCTTATTCCCCCTTGGGGCCAACGTCCTGACTTTC. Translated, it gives CASLFPLGANVLTF. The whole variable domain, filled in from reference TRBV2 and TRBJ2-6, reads EPEVTQTPSHQVTQMGQEVILRCVPISNHLYFYWYRQILGQKVEFLVSFYNNEISEKSEIFDDQFSVERPDGSNFTLKIRSTKLEDSAMYFCASLFPLGANVLTFGAGSRLTVL.

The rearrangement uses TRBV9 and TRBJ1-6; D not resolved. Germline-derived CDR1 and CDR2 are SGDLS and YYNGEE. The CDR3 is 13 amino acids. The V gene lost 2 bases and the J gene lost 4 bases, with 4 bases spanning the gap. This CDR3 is CASSVGYNSPLHF. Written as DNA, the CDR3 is TGTGCCAGCAGCGTCGGATATAATTCACCCCTCCACTTT.

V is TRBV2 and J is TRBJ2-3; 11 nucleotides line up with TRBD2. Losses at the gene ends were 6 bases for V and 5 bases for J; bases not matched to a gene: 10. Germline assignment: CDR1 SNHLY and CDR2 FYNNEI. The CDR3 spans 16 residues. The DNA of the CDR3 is TGTGCCAGCAGCGACATACTAGCGGGGGTAAGAGATACGCAGTATTTT. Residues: CASSDILAGVRDTQYF.

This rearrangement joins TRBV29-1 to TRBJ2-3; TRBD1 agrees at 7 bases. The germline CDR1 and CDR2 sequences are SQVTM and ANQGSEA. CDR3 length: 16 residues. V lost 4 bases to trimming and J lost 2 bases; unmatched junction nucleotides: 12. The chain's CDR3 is CSVVGWRTGNTDTQYF. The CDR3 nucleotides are TGCAGCGTTGTGGGCTGGCGGACAGGAAACACAGATACGCAGTATTTT.

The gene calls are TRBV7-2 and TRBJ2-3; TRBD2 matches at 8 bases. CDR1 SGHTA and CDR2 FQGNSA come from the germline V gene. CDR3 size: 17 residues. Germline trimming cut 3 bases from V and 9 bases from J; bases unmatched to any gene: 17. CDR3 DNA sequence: TGTGCCAGCAGCTTCAACCCCACTGCGGGGGGAGGGGGGACGCAGTATTTT. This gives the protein CASSFNPTAGGGGTQYF. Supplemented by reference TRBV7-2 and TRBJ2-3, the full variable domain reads GAGVSQSPSNKVTEKGKDVELRCDPISGHTALYWYRQSLGQGLEFLIYFQGNSAPDKSGLPSDRFSAERTGGSVSTLTIQRTQQEDSAVYLCASSFNPTAGGGGTQYFGPGTRLTVL.

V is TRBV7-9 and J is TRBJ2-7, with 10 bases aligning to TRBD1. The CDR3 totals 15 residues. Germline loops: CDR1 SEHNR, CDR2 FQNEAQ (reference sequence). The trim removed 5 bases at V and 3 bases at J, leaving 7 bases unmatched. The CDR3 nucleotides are TGTGCCAGCAGCAGACAGGGGGCATTTGGCTACGAGCAGTACTTC. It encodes CASSRQGAFGYEQYF.

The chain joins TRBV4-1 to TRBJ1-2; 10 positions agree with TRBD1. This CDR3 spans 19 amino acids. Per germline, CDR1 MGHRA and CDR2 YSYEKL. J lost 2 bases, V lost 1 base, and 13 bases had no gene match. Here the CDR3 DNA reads TGCGCCAGCAGCCAAGGGGGTATGGGACAGGGGTTTTTAAACTATGGCTACACCTTC. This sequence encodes CASSQGGMGQGFLNYGYTF.

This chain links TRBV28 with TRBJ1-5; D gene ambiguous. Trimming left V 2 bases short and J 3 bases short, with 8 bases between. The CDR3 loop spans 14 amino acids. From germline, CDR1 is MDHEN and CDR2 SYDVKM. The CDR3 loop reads CASSLQEPNQPQHF. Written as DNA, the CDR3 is TGTGCCAGCAGTTTACAGGAACCCAATCAGCCCCAGCATTTT.

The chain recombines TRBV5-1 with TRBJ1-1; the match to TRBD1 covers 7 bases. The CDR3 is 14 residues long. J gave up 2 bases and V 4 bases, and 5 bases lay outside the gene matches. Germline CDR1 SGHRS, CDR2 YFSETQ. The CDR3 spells CASSQDRPNTEAFF. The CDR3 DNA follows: TGCGCCAGCAGCCAGGACAGGCCAAACACTGAAGCTTTCTTT.

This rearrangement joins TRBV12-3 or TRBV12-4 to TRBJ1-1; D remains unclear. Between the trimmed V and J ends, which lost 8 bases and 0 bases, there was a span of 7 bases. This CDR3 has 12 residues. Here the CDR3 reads CASGRMNTEAFF. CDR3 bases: TGTGCCAGCGGGCGGATGAACACTGAAGCTTTCTTT.

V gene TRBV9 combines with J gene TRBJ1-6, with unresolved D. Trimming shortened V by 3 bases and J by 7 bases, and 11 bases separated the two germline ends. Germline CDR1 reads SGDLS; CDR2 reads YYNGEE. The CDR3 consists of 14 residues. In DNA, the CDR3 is TGTGCCAGCAGCGCTGACGGTTGGAATTCACCCCTCCACTTT. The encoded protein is CASSADGWNSPLHF.

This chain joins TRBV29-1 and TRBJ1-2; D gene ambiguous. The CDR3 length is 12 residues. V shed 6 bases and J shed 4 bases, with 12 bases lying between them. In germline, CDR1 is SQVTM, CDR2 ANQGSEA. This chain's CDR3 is CSVETDAYGYTF. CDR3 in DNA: TGCAGCGTCGAAACCGATGCCTATGGCTACACCTTC.

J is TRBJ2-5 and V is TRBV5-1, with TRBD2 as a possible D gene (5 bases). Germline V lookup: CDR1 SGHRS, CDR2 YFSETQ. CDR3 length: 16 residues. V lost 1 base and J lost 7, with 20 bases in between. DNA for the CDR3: TGCGCCAGCAGCTTGCCCGCTTCGGCTGCGGAGGTGACCCAGTACTTC. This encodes CASSLPASAAEVTQYF.

This chain's CDR3 is CASSVTGKTNYGYTF. In DNA form, the CDR3 reads TGTGCCAGCAGTGTCACGGGTAAAACTAACTATGGCTACACCTTC. The chain employs TRBV6-6 and TRBJ1-2; no firm D call. The length of the CDR3 is 15 residues. The V end lost 5 bases, the J end lost 0 bases, and 13 bases lay between the germline ends. Germline CDR1 reads MNHNY; CDR2 reads SVGAGI (reference sequence).

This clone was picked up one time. CDR3 region: CAISAEGPYEQYF. In DNA, the CDR3 is TGTGCCATCAGTGCCGAGGGGCCATACGAGCAGTACTTC. The chain combines TRBV10-3 with TRBJ2-7; D may correspond to TRBD1 or TRBD2 (5 bases each). The germline V gene has CDR1 ENHRY and CDR2 SYGVKD. Trimming cost V 4 bases and J 4 bases, with 11 bases left between them. This CDR3 spans 13 amino acids.

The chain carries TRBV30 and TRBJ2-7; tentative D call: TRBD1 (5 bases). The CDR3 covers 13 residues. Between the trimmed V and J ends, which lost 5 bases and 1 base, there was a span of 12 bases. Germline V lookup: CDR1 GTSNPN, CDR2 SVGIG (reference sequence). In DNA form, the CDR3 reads TGTGCCTGGGTATCGACAGATTCCTACGAGCAGTACTTC. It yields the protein CAWVSTDSYEQYF.